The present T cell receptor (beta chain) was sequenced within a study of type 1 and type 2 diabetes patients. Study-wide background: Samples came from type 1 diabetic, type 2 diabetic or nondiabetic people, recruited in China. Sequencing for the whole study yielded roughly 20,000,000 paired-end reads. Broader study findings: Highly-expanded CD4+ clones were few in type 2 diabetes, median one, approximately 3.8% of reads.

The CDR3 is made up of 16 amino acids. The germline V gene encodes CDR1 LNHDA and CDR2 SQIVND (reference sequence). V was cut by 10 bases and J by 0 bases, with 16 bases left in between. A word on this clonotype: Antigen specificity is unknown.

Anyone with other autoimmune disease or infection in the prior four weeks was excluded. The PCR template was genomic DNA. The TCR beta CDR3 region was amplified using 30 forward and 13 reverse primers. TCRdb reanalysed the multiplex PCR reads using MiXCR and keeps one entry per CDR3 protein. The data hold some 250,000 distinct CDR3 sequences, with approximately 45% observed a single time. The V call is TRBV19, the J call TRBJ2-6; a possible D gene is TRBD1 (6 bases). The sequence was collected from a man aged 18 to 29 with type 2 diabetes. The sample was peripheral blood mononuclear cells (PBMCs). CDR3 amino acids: CATGGEGGSGANVLTF. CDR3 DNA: TGTGCCACCGGCGGAGAAGGGGGCTCTGGGGCCAACGTCCTGACTTTC. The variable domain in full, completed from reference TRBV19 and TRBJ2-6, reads DGGITQSPKYLFRKEGQNVTLSCEQNLNHDAMYWYRQDPGQGLRLIYYSQIVNDFQKGDIAEGYSVSREKKESFPLTVTSAQKNPTAFYLCATGGEGGSGANVLTFGAGSRLTVL.